This T cell receptor beta chain was documented in a study of monozygotic twins with inflammatory bowel disease. Study-wide points: In these data, no single strong IBD-associated signal or clonotype received support.

With eight separate reactions per sample, the authors made cDNA. During cDNA synthesis, UMIs that each contained a 6-nucleotide sample barcode were added by means of template switching. After re-calling the 5' RACE reads, TCRdb lists one entry per CDR3 protein, DNA absent. In total, the table holds approximately 400,000 distinct CDR3 sequences. CDR3 length: 12 amino acids. Germline CDR1 and CDR2: SQVTM and ANQGSEA. Regarding this clonotype: Its specificity is not known.

The source material was blood. This TCR came from a human donor with ulcerative colitis or Crohn's disease, or a healthy co-twin of an affected twin (not recorded which). The chain recombines TRBV29-1 with TRBJ2-5; TCRdb returns TRBD1, unconfirmable since there is no DNA. This chain's CDR3 is CSVNTGTETQYF.